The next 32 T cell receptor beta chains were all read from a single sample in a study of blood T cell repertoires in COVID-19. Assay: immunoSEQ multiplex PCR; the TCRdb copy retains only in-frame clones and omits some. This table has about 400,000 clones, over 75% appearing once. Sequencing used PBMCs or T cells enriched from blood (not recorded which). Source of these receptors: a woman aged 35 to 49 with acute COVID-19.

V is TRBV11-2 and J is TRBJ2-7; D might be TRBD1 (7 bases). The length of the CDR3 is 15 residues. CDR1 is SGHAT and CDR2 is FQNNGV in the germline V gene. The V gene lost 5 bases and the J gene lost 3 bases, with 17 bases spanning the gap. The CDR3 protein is CASSPSSRGDYEQYF. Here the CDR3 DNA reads TGTGCCAGCAGCCCTAGTTCCAGGGGGGACTACGAGCAGTACTTC.

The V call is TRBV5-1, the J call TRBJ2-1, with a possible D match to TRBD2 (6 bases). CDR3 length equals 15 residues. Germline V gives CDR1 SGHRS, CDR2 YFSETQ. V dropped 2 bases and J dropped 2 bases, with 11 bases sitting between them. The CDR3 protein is CASSFIGGAYNEQFF. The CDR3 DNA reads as TGCGCCAGCAGCTTTATCGGGGGTGCCTACAATGAGCAGTTCTTC.

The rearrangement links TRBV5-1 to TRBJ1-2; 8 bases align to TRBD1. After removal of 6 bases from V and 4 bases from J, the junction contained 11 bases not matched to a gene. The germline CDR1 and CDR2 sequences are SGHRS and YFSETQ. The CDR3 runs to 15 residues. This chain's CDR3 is CASTPIRTGSYGYTF. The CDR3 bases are TGCGCCAGCACCCCAATAAGGACAGGGTCCTATGGCTACACCTTC.

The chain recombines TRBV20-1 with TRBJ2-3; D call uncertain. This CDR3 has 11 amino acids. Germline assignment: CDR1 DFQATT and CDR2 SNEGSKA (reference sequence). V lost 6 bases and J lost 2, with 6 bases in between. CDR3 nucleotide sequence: TGCAGTGCCGAGGACACAGATACGCAGTATTTT. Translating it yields CSAEDTDTQYF.

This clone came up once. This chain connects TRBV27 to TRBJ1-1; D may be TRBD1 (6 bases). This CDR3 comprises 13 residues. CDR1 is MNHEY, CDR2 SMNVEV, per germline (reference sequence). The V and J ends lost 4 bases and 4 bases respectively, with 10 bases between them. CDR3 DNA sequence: TGTGCCAGCAGTTCTTTAGGGGGCACTGAAGCTTTCTTT. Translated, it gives CASSSLGGTEAFF.

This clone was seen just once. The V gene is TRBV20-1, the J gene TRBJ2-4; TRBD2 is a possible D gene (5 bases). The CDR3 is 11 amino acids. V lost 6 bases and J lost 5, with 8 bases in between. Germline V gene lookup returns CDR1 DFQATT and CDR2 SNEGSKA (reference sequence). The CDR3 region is CSAPRENIQYF. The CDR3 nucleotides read TGCAGTGCACCGAGGGAAAACATTCAGTACTTC.

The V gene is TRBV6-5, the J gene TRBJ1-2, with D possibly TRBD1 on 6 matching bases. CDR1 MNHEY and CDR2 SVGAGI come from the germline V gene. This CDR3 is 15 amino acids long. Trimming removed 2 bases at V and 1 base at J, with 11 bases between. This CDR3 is CASSYLSRGNYGYTF. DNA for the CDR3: TGTGCCAGCAGTTACCTGTCCAGGGGTAACTATGGCTACACCTTC.

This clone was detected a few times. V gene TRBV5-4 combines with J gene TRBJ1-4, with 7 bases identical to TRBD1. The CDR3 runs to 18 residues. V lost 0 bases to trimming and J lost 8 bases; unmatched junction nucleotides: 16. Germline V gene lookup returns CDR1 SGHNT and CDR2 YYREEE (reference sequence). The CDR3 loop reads CASSLGDTSTGKGEKLFF. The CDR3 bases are TGTGCCAGCAGCTTGGGGGATACCTCGACAGGGAAAGGGGAAAAACTGTTTTTT.

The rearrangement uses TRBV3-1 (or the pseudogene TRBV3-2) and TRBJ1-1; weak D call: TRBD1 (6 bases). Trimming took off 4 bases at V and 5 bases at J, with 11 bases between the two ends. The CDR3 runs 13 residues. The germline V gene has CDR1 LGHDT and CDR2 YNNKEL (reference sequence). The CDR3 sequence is CASSRRGGTEAFF. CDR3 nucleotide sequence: TGTGCCAGCAGCCGGAGGGGGGGGACTGAAGCTTTCTTT.

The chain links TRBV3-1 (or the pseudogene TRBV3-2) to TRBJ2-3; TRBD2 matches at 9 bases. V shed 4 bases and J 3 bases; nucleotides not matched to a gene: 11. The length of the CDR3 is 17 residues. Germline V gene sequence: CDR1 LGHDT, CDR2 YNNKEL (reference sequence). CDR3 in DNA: TGTGCCAGCAGCCTTAGACTAGCGGCGGGGAGGACAGATACGCAGTATTTT. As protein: CASSLRLAAGRTDTQYF.

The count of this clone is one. The CDR3 DNA sequence: TGTGCCAGCAGTGACCCGGCCGGGGGGGGGAATGAAAAACTGTTTTTT. Amino acid sequence: CASSDPAGGGNEKLFF. This chain links TRBV6-1 with TRBJ1-4; weak D call: TRBD1 (5 bases). Germline values: CDR1 MNHNS, CDR2 SASEGT. Trimming removed 3 bases from V and 5 bases from J, with 16 bases in between. This CDR3 is 16 amino acids long.

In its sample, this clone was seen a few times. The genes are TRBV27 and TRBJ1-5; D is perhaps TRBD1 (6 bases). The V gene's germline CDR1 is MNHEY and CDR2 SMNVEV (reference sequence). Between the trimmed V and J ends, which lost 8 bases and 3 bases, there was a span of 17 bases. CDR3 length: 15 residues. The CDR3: CASRKIQGPNQPQHF. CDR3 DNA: TGTGCCAGCCGCAAAATTCAGGGGCCCAATCAGCCCCAGCATTTT.

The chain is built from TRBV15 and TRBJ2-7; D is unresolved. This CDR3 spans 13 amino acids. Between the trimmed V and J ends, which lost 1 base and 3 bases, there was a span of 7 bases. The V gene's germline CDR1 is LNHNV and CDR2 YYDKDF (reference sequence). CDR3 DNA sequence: TGTGCCACCAGCAGAGCCCTCTACTACGAGCAGTACTTC. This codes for CATSRALYYEQYF.

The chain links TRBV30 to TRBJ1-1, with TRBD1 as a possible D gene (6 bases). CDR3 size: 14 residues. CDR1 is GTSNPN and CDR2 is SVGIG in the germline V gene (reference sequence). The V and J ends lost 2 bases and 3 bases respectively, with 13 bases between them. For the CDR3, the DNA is TGTGCCTGGAGTTGGGGGGGCGCCCACACTGAAGCTTTCTTT. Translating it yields CAWSWGGAHTEAFF.

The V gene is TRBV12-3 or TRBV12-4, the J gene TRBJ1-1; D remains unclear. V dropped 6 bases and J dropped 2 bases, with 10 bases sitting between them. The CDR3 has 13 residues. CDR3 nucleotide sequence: TGTGCCAGCAGGAATCAGATAAACACTGAAGCTTTCTTT. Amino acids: CASRNQINTEAFF.

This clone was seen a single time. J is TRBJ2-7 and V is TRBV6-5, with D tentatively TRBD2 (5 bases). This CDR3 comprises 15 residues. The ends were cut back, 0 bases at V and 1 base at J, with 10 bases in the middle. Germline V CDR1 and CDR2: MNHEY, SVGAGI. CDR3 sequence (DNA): TGTGCCAGCAGTTACTCGAATCGGGGATCCTACGAGCAGTACTTC. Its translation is CASSYSNRGSYEQYF.

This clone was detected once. The chain's CDR3 is CASSSGGPSYEQYF. The CDR3 DNA sequence: TGTGCCAGCTCTAGCGGGGGCCCATCCTACGAGCAGTACTTC. The V call is TRBV2, the J call TRBJ2-7; 10 bases map to TRBD2. Germline V lookup: CDR1 SNHLY, CDR2 FYNNEI. Trimming removed 8 bases from V and 1 base from J; junction bases left unmatched: 5. This CDR3 is 14 amino acids long.

CDR3 sequence reads: CASREGEWNTEAFF. The CDR3 coding sequence is TGTGCCAGCCGAGAGGGGGAATGGAACACTGAAGCTTTCTTT. This chain links TRBV6-5 with TRBJ1-1, with a possible D match to TRBD1 (6 bases). The CDR3 totals 14 residues. Germline V gives CDR1 MNHEY, CDR2 SVGAGI. V lost 8 bases and J lost 1, with 14 bases in between.

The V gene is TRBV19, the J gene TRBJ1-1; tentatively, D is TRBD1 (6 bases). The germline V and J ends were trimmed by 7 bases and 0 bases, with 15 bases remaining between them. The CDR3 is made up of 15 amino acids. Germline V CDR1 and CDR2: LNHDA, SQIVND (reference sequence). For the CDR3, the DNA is TGTGCCAGTACTTCCATGACAGGTTTGAACACTGAAGCTTTCTTT. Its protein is CASTSMTGLNTEAFF.

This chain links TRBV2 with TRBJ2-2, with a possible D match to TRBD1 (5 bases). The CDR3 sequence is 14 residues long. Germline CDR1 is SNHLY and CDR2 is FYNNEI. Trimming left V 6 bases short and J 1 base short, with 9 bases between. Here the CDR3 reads CASSPTENTGELFF. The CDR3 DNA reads TGTGCCAGCAGCCCGACAGAGAACACCGGGGAGCTGTTTTTT.

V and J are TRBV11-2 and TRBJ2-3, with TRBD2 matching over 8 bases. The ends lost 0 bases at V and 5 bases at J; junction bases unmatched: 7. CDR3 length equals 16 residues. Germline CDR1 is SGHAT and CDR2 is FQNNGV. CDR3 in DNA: TGTGCCAGCAGCTTAGATCTACCGGGGGGGCAAGATACGCAGTATTTT. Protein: CASSLDLPGGQDTQYF.

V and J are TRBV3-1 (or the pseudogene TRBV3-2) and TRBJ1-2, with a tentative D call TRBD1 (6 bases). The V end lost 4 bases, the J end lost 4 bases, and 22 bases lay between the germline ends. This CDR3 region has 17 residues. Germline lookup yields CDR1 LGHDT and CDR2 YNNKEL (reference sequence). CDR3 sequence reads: CASSPTFYKQGVYGYTF. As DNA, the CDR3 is TGTGCCAGCAGCCCAACATTTTACAAACAGGGTGTCTATGGCTACACCTTC.

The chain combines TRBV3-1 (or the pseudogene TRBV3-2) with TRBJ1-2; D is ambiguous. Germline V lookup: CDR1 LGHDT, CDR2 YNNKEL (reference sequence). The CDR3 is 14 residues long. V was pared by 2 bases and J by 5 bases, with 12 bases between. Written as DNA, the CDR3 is TGTGCCAGCAGCCAACGAGGGCCGCCTTATGGCTACACCTTC. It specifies CASSQRGPPYGYTF.

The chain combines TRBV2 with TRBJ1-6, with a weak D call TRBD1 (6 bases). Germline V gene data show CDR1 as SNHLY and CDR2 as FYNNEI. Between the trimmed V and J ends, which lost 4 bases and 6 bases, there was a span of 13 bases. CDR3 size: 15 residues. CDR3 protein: CASSGTAGLNSPLHF. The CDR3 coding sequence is TGTGCCAGCAGTGGGACAGCCGGCCTTAATTCACCCCTCCACTTT.

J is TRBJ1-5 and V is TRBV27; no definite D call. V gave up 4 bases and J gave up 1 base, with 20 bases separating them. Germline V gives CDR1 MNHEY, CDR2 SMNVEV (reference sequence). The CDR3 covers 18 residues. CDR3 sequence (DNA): TGTGCCAGCAGTTCGATATTTCAGTACAGCGGAAGCAATCAGCCCCAGCATTTT. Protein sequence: CASSSIFQYSGSNQPQHF.

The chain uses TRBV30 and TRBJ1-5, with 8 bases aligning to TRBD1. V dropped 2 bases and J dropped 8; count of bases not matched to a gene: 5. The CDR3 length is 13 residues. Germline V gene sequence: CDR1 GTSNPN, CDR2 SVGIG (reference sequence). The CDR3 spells CAWSPGTGEPQHF. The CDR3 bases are TGTGCCTGGAGTCCCGGGACAGGTGAGCCCCAGCATTTT.

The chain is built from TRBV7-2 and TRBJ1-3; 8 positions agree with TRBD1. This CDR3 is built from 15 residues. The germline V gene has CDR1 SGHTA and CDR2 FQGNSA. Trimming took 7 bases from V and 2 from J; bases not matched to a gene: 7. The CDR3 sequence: CASTFDRGTGNTIYF. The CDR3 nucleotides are TGTGCCAGCACCTTCGACAGGGGTACTGGAAACACCATATATTTT.

The CDR3 loop reads CASSSRAAGGIETQYF. DNA of the CDR3: TGTGCCAGCAGCTCACGCGCAGCGGGGGGGATAGAGACCCAGTACTTC. The chain employs TRBV7-9 and TRBJ2-5, with 10 bases that match TRBD2. V shed 4 bases, J shed 4 bases, and the junction held 9 bases outside the gene matches. The CDR3 contains 16 residues. Germline V gives CDR1 SEHNR, CDR2 FQNEAQ (reference sequence).

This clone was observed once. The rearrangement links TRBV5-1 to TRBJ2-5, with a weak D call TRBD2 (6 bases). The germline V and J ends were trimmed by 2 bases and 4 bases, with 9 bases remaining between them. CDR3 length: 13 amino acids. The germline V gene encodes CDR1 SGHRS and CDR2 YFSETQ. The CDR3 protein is CASSFLGRETQYF. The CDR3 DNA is TGCGCCAGCAGCTTCCTCGGGAGAGAGACCCAGTACTTC.

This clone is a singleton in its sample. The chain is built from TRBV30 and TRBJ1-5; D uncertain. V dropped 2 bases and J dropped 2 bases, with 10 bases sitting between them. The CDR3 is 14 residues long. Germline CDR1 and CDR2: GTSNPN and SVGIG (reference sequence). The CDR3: CAWSRWQGNQPQHF. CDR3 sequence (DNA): TGTGCCTGGAGTAGGTGGCAGGGCAATCAGCCCCAGCATTTT.

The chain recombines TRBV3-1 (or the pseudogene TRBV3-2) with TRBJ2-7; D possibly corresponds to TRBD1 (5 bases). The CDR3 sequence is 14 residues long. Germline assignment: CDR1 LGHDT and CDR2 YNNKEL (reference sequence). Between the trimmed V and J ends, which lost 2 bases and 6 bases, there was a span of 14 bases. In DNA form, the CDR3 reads TGTGCCAGCAGCCAATATAGGGGAAGACTCGAGCAGTACTTC. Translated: CASSQYRGRLEQYF.

The CDR3 nucleotides are TGTGCCAGCAGCCAAGCCCTAGCGGGGGGCCAGGAGACCCAGTACTTC. Its translation: CASSQALAGGQETQYF. The chain combines TRBV4-2 with TRBJ2-5, with TRBD2 identical over 11 bases. The CDR3 runs 16 residues. Germline CDR1 is LGHNA and CDR2 is YNFKEQ. Trimming at V came to 1 base and at J to 5 bases, leaving 6 bases not matched to a gene.